These 20 T cell receptor beta chains came from one sample sequenced in a study of human T cells and chemical hapten exposure. Time point defined: patch test 1, 2 weeks after DPC sensitization. Treatment: therapeutic diphenylcyclopropenone sensitization with weekly scalp DPC. TCRdb re-derived calls from the RACE reads in MiXCR, one entry per CDR3 protein. The data contain approximately 340,000 distinct CDR3 sequences, approximately 6.3% of them singletons. This material consisted of whole blood, taken in connection with sensitization to the hapten diphenylcyclopropenone (DPC). The source of these receptors is a woman younger than 35 with alopecia areata. Some clones in this sample may be carry-over from other donors' samples.

At least ten counts were recorded for this clonotype. J is TRBJ1-5 and V is TRBV12-3 or TRBV12-4, with D perhaps matching TRBD1 (6 bases). The V end lost 3 bases, the J end lost 4 bases, and 10 bases lay between the germline ends. The CDR3 length is 14 residues. The CDR3 DNA is TGTGCCAGCAGTTTCCAGGGGTCTAATCAGCCCCAGCATTTT. Translating gives CASSFQGSNQPQHF.

This clonotype has at least ten counts. The rearrangement uses TRBV5-4 and TRBJ1-1; tentative D call: TRBD1 (6 bases). The V gene lost 4 bases and the J gene lost 0 bases, with 16 bases spanning the gap. The CDR3 covers 16 residues. CDR1 is SGHNT and CDR2 is YYREEE in the germline V gene (reference sequence). The CDR3 DNA sequence: TGTGCCAGCAGCCCAGACAGGAACGGTATGAACACTGAAGCTTTCTTT. As protein: CASSPDRNGMNTEAFF.

This clonotype was observed a handful of times. This chain uses TRBV3-1 with TRBJ1-1; a possible D gene is TRBD1 (6 bases). Germline V gives CDR1 LGHDT, CDR2 YNNKEL (reference sequence). V was clipped by 4 bases and J by 7 bases, with 16 bases between them. There are 14 residues in the CDR3. The CDR3 bases are TGTGCCAGCAGCCGCCGGAGCGGGGGCGGTGAAGCTTTCTTT. This sequence encodes CASSRRSGGGEAFF. Looking up the rest from reference TRBV3-1 and TRBJ1-1 gives the full variable domain: DTAVSQTPKYLVTQMGNDKSIKCEQNLGHDTMYWYKQDSKKFLKIMFSYNNKELIINETVPNRFSPKSPDKAHLNLHINSLELGDSAVYFCASSRRSGGGEAFFGQGTRLTVV.

The chain is built from TRBV18 and TRBJ2-5, with D perhaps matching TRBD1 or TRBD2 (5 bases each). The germline gives CDR1 KGHSH, CDR2 LQKENI. The CDR3 sequence is 14 residues long. V lost 4 bases, J lost 2 bases, and 11 bases lay in between. CDR3 nucleotide sequence: TGTGCCAGCTCACAGGGGACGGAACAAGAGACCCAGTACTTC. This translates into CASSQGTEQETQYF. Combining the CDR3 with reference TRBV18 and TRBJ2-5 gives the whole variable domain NAGVMQNPRHLVRRRGQEARLRCSPMKGHSHVYWYRQLPEEGLKFMVYLQKENIIDESGMPKERFSAEFPKEGPSILRIQQVVRGDSAAYFCASSQGTEQETQYFGPGTRLLVL.

The chain carries TRBV15 and TRBJ2-2, with D tentatively TRBD1 (6 bases). CDR3 length: 16 amino acids. Germline values: CDR1 LNHNV, CDR2 YYDKDF (reference sequence). Trimming removed 6 bases at V and 3 bases at J, with 17 bases between. As DNA, the CDR3 is TGTGCCACCAGTCAACGGGCAGGGGAATACACCGGGGAGCTGTTTTTT. Its translation is CATSQRAGEYTGELFF.

At least ten counts were recorded for this clonotype. This chain connects TRBV6-5 to TRBJ2-2; D call uncertain. The CDR3 loop spans 13 amino acids. V gave up 6 bases and J gave up 5 bases, with 10 bases separating them. The germline gives CDR1 MNHEY, CDR2 SVGAGI. As DNA, the CDR3 is TGTGCCAGCAGGGCAGGCGAGACCGGGGAGCTGTTTTTT. Residues: CASRAGETGELFF.

This clonotype was picked up a small number of times. The V gene is TRBV25-1, the J gene TRBJ2-3; the match to TRBD2 covers 9 bases. In germline, CDR1 is MGHDK, CDR2 SYGVNS. Trimming at V came to 5 bases and at J to 3 bases, leaving 3 bases not matched to a gene. The CDR3 loop spans 14 amino acids. CDR3 protein: CASSSAGGTDTQYF. In DNA, the CDR3 is TGTGCCAGCAGTTCAGCGGGGGGAACAGATACGCAGTATTTT.

This clonotype was recorded at least ten times. The gene calls are TRBV6-1 and TRBJ2-1; the D gene is possibly TRBD1 (6 bases). The CDR3 contains 14 residues. The V gene's germline CDR1 is MNHNS and CDR2 SASEGT. The V end was cut by 4 bases, the J end by 7 bases, with 14 bases between. Here the CDR3 reads CASSAYRDGNEQFF. CDR3 nucleotide sequence: TGTGCCAGCAGTGCCTACAGGGATGGGAATGAGCAGTTCTTC.

There are many counts of this clonotype. The rearrangement uses TRBV10-3 and TRBJ2-7; a possible D gene is TRBD2 (7 bases). In germline, CDR1 is ENHRY, CDR2 SYGVKD. The ends were cut back, 6 bases at V and 0 bases at J, with 15 bases in the middle. The CDR3 spans 15 residues. CDR3 region: CAISSKAGASYEQYF. CDR3 DNA: TGTGCCATCAGCTCAAAGGCGGGGGCCTCCTACGAGCAGTACTTC.

V gene TRBV4-1 combines with J gene TRBJ2-6; 10 bases align to TRBD1. Losses at the gene ends were 2 bases for V and 0 bases for J; bases not matched to a gene: 10. CDR3 length: 20 residues. Germline V gene sequence: CDR1 MGHRA, CDR2 YSYEKL. The CDR3, as DNA: TGCGCCAGCAGCCAACCCCGGGACAGGGGCCTTAGCTCTGGGGCCAACGTCCTGACTTTC. Translating it yields CASSQPRDRGLSSGANVLTF.

This clonotype was observed a handful of times. The V and J genes are TRBV6-6 and TRBJ1-1; D ambiguous. This CDR3 region has 12 residues. From germline, CDR1 is MNHNY and CDR2 SVGAGI (reference sequence). Trimming stripped 10 bases from V and 4 bases from J, with 13 bases between. Here the CDR3 DNA reads TGTGCCACCTTAGACTGGAGCACTGAAGCTTTCTTT. Protein sequence: CATLDWSTEAFF.

The V call is TRBV7-8, the J call TRBJ1-2; D is unclear. V lost 0 bases and J 2 bases, leaving 16 bases between the germline ends. This CDR3 is built from 17 residues. Germline V gives CDR1 SGHVS, CDR2 FQNEAQ. This CDR3 reads CASSLAFLRRINYGYTF. CDR3 bases: TGTGCCAGCAGCTTAGCTTTTCTCAGGCGCATAAACTATGGCTACACCTTC.

In the case of this clonotype: A read error may be the cause here, since a much bigger clone is one base away. The chain's CDR3 is CASSRRGYRNSPPHF. For the CDR3, the DNA is TGTGCCAGCAGCCGCAGGGGGTATAGGAATTCACCCCCCCACTTT. This chain joins TRBV6-2 or TRBV6-3 and TRBJ1-6; 7 bases line up with TRBD1. This CDR3 region has 15 residues. Germline loops: CDR1 MNHEY, CDR2 SVGEGT.

On this clonotype itself: Germline and junction disagree at one end, which may indicate a read error. The chain uses TRBV6-4 and TRBJ1-5; 7 positions agree with TRBD1. CDR1 is MRHNA and CDR2 is SNTAGT in the germline V gene. The CDR3 runs 13 residues. The CDR3 here is CGSLTGEGQPQHF. CDR3 DNA: TGTGGCAGCCTCACAGGGGAGGGTCAGCCCCAGCATTTT.

This clonotype has just a few counts. The gene calls are TRBV7-2 and TRBJ2-5; D may be TRBD2 (6 bases). Germline V gene lookup returns CDR1 SGHTA and CDR2 FQGNSA. The CDR3 consists of 13 residues. V lost 1 base and J 5 bases, leaving 8 bases between the germline ends. DNA of the CDR3: TGTGCCAGCAGCTTAGTGCGGGGTGAGACCCAGTACTTC. This translates into CASSLVRGETQYF. The whole variable domain, filled in from reference TRBV7-2 and TRBJ2-5, reads GAGVSQSPSNKVTEKGKDVELRCDPISGHTALYWYRQSLGQGLEFLIYFQGNSAPDKSGLPSDRFSAERTGGSVSTLTIQRTQQEDSAVYLCASSLVRGETQYFGPGTRLLVL.

The rearrangement joins TRBV24-1 to TRBJ2-3, with 7 bases that match TRBD2. The CDR3 spans 17 residues. With V trimmed by 4 bases and J by 5 bases, 14 bases remained unmatched. Germline loops: CDR1 KGHDR, CDR2 SFDVKD. CDR3 residues: CATSESPGLSTIDTQYF. In nucleotides, the CDR3 is TGTGCCACCAGTGAATCACCGGGACTATCTACCATAGATACGCAGTATTTT.

V is TRBV7-9 and J is TRBJ2-7; D ambiguous. This CDR3 is built from 12 residues. V was pared by 0 bases and J by 6 bases, with 6 bases between. Germline values: CDR1 SEHNR, CDR2 FQNEAQ (reference sequence). This chain's CDR3 is CASSLAGTEQYF. The CDR3 DNA reads as TGTGCCAGCAGCTTAGCGGGTACCGAGCAGTACTTC. The full variable domain, with the rest looked up from reference TRBV7-9 and TRBJ2-7, is DTGVSQNPRHKITKRGQNVTFRCDPISEHNRLYWYRQTLGQGPEFLTYFQNEAQLEKSRLLSDRFSAERPKGSFSTLEIQRTEQGDSAMYLCASSLAGTEQYFGPGTRLTVT.

This clonotype was observed at least ten times. The chain combines TRBV6-2 or TRBV6-3 with TRBJ2-7; D is unclear. The ends were cut back, 3 bases at V and 4 bases at J, with 7 bases in the middle. Germline V gene lookup returns CDR1 MNHEY and CDR2 SVGEGT. This CDR3 has 12 residues. Written as DNA, the CDR3 is TGTGCCAGCAGTTATTACGGATACGAGCAGTACTTC. Translating it yields CASSYYGYEQYF.

This clonotype was seen many times. V and J are TRBV15 and TRBJ2-3; D remains unclear. V lost 0 bases and J lost 8, with 18 bases in between. CDR1 LNHNV and CDR2 YYDKDF come from the germline V gene (reference sequence). The length of the CDR3 is 16 residues. The CDR3 is CATSREAYTTDSTQYF. CDR3 coding DNA: TGTGCCACCAGCAGAGAGGCCTACACCACAGACTCTACGCAGTATTTT.

In this sample, this clonotype turned up a few times. This chain connects TRBV24-1 to TRBJ2-3; 7 bases fit TRBD1. The CDR3 has 15 residues. Germline trimming cut 9 bases from V and 1 base from J; bases unmatched to any gene: 9. CDR1 is KGHDR, CDR2 SFDVKD, per germline. CDR3 loop: CATASGQRGTDTQYF. CDR3 in DNA: TGTGCCACCGCGTCGGGACAGAGAGGCACAGATACGCAGTATTTT.